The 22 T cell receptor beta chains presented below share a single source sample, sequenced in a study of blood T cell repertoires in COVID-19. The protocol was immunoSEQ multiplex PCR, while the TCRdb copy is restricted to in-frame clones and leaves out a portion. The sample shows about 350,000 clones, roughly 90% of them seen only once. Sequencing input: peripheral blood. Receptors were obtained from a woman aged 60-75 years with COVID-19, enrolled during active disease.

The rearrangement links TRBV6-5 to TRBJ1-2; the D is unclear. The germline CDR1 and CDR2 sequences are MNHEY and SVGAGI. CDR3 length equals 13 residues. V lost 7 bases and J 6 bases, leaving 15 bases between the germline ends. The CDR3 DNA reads TGTGCCAGCACCTCGCGAGGGTATCATGGCTACACCTTC. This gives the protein CASTSRGYHGYTF.

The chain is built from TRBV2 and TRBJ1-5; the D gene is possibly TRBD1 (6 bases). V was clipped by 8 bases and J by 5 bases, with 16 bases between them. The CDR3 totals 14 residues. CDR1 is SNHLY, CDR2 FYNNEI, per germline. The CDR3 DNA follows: TGTGCCAGCCAAGGCGTAGGGGGTCATCAGCCCCAGCATTTT. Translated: CASQGVGGHQPQHF.

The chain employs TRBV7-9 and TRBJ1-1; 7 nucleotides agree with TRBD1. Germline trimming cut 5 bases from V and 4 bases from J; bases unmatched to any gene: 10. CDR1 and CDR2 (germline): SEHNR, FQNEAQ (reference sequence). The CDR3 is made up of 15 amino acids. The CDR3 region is CASSLGRGQSTEAFF. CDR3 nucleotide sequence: TGTGCCAGCAGCCTCGGGAGGGGGCAGAGCACTGAAGCTTTCTTT.

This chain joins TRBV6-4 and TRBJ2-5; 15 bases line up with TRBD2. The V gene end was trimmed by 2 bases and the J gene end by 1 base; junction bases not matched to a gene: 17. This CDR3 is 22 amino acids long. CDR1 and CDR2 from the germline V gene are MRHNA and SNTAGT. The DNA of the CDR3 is TGTGCCAGCAGTGACCCCGACTGGGGGACTAGCGGGGGGAGAAGTTGCCAAGAGACCCAGTACTTC. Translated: CASSDPDWGTSGGRSCQETQYF.

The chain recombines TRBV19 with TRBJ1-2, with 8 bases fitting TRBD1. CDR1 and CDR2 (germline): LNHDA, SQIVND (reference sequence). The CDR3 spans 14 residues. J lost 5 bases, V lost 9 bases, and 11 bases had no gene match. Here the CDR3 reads CASRNYGQGYGYTF. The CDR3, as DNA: TGTGCCAGCAGGAATTACGGACAGGGATATGGCTACACCTTC.

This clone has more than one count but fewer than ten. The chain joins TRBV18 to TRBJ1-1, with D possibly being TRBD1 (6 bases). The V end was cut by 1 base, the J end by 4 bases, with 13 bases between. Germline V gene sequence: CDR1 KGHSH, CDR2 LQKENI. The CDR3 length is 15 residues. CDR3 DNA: TGTGCCAGCTCACCACTAGGGGGGGTATTCACTGAAGCTTTCTTT. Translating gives CASSPLGGVFTEAFF.

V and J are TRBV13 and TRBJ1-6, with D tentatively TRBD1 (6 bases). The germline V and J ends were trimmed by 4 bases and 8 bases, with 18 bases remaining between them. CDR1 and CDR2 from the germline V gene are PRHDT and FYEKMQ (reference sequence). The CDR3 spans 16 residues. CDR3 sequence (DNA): TGTGCCAGCAGCTCTACCGGGGGGGCGCGGTATTCACCCCTCCACTTT. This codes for CASSSTGGARYSPLHF.

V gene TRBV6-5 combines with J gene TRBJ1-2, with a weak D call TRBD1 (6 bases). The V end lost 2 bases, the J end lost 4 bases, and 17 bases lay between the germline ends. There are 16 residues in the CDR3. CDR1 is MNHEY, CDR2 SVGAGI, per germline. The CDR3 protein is CASSYLPSGAGYGYTF. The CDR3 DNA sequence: TGTGCCAGCAGTTACCTGCCCTCAGGGGCTGGCTATGGCTACACCTTC.

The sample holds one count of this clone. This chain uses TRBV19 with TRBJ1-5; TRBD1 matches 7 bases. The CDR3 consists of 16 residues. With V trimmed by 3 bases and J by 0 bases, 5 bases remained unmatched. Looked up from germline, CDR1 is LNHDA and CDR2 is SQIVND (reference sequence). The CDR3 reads CASSIWGTDSNQPQHF. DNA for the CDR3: TGTGCCAGTAGTATTTGGGGGACAGATAGCAATCAGCCCCAGCATTTT.

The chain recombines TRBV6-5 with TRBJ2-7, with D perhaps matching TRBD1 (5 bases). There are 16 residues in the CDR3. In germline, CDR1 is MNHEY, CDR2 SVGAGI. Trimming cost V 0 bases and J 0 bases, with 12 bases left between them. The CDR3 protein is CASSYSRSTGSYEQYF. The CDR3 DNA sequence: TGTGCCAGCAGTTACTCGAGAAGCACAGGCTCCTACGAGCAGTACTTC.

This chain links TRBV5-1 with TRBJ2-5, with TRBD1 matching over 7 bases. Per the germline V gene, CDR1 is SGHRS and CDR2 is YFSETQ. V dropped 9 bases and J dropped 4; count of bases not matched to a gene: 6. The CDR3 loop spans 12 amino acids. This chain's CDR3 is CATGTDGETQYF. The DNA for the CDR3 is TGCGCCACAGGGACAGATGGAGAGACCCAGTACTTC.

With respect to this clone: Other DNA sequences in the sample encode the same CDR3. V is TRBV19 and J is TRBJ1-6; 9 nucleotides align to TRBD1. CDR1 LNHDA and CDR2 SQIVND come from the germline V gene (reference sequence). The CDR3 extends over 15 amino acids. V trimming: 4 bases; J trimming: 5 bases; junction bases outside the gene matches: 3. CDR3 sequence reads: CASSTRQGDNSPLHF. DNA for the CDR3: TGTGCCAGTAGTACTAGACAGGGGGATAATTCACCCCTCCACTTT.

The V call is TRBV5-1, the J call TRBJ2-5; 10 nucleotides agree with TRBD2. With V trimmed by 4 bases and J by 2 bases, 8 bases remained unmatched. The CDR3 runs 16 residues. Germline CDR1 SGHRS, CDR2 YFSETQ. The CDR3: CASSTGTSGVQETQYF. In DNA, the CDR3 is TGCGCCAGCAGCACAGGAACTAGCGGGGTACAAGAGACCCAGTACTTC.

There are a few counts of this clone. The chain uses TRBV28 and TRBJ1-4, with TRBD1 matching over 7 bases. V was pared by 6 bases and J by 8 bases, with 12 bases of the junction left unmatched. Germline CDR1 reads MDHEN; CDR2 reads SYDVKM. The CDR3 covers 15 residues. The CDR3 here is CASSISTGQREKLFF. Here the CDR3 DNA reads TGTGCCAGCAGCATTTCGACAGGGCAGAGGGAAAAACTGTTTTTT.

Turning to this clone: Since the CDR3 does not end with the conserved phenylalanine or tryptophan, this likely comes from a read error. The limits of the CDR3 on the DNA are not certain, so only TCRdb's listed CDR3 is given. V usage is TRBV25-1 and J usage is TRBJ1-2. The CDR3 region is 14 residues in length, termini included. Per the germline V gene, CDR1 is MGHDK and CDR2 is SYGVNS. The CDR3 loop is CASTEPLPPFCPVP.

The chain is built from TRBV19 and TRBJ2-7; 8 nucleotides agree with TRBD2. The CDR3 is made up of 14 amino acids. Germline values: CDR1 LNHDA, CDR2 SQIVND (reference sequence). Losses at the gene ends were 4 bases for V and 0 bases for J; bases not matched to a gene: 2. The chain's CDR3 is CASSSGGSSYEQYF. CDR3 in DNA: TGTGCCAGTAGTAGCGGGGGGAGCTCCTACGAGCAGTACTTC.

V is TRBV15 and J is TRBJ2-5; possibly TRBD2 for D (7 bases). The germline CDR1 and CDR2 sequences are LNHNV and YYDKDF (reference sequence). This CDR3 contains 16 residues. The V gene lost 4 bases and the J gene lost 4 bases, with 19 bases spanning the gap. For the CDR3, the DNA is TGTGCCACCAGCAAAGGGGGAGGGGGAGTACGAGAGACCCAGTACTTC. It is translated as CATSKGGGGVRETQYF.

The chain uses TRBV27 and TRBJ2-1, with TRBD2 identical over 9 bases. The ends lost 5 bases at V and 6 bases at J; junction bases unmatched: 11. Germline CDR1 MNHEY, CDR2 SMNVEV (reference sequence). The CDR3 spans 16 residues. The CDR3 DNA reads TGTGCCAGCAGTCGACGTCTAGCGGGGCCAAGCAATGAGCAGTTCTTC. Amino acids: CASSRRLAGPSNEQFF.

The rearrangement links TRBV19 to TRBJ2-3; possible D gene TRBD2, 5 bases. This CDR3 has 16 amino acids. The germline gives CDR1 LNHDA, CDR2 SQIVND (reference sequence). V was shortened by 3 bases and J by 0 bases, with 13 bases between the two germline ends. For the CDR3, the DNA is TGTGCCAGTAGTATTTTGGACTCTTCTAGCACAGATACGCAGTATTTT. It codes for CASSILDSSSTDTQYF.

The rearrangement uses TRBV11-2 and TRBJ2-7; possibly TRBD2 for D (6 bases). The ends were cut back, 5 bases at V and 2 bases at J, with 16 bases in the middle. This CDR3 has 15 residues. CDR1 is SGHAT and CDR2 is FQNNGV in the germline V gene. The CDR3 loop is CASSPRAGTPYEQYF. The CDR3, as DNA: TGTGCCAGCAGCCCAAGAGCAGGGACTCCCTACGAGCAGTACTTC.

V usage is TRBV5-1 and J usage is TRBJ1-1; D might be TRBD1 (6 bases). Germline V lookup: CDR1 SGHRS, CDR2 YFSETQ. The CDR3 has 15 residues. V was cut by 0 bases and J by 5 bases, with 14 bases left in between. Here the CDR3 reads CASSLGSQGSTEAFF. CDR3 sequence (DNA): TGCGCCAGCAGCTTGGGAAGTCAGGGGTCAACTGAAGCTTTCTTT.

The CDR3, as DNA: TGTGCCAGCAGCAACCGGGACAGGGGGCGCAAGGGTGGCTACACCTTC. It specifies CASSNRDRGRKGGYTF. This chain links TRBV7-9 with TRBJ1-2; 12 nucleotides match TRBD1. Trimming cost V 5 bases and J 7 bases; bases outside gene matches: 11. This CDR3 comprises 16 residues. Germline V gives CDR1 SEHNR, CDR2 FQNEAQ (reference sequence).